This T cell receptor beta chain emerged from a study of vaccination and CD4 T cells after COVID-19. CDR1 and CDR2 from the germline V gene are MDHEN and SYDVKM. Trimming pared 5 bases from V and 5 bases from J, leaving 18 bases between. The CDR3 length is 15 residues. Treatment specified: roughly 10-day PBMC culture with coronavirus spike peptide pools or control peptides (ViraFEST assay). As regards this clonotype: Its target is unknown.

Cultured CD4+ T cells had their DNA profiled by the Oncomine TCR Beta short-read assay. Each CDR3 protein is one row after TCRdb ran MiXCR on the PCR reads. The data contain 2,500 to 3,500 distinct CDR3 sequences, roughly a quarter of them singletons. The receptor was isolated from a human donor who had recovered from COVID-19. The chain joins TRBV28 to TRBJ1-1, with D hard to call. Source: CD4+ T cells from blood, cultured in vitro, taken after SARS-CoV-2 vaccination. In DNA form, the CDR3 reads TGTGCCAGCAGTCTCACCTCCAACTTCCCGACTGAAGCTTTCTTT. Amino acids: CASSLTSNFPTEAFF.